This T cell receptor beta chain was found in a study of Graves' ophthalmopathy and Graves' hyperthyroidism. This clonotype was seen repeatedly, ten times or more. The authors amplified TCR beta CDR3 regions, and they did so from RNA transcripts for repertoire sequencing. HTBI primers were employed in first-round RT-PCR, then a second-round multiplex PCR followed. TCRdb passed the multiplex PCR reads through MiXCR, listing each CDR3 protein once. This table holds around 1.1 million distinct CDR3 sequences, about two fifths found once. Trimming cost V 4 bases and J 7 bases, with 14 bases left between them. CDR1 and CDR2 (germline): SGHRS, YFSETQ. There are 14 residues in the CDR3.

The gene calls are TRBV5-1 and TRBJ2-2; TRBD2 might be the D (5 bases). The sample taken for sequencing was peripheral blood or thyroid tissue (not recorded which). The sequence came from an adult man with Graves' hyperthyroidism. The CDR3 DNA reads TGCGCCAGCAGCCTCGAGAGACGGGGCGGGGAGCTGTTTTTT. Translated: CASSLERRGGELFF.